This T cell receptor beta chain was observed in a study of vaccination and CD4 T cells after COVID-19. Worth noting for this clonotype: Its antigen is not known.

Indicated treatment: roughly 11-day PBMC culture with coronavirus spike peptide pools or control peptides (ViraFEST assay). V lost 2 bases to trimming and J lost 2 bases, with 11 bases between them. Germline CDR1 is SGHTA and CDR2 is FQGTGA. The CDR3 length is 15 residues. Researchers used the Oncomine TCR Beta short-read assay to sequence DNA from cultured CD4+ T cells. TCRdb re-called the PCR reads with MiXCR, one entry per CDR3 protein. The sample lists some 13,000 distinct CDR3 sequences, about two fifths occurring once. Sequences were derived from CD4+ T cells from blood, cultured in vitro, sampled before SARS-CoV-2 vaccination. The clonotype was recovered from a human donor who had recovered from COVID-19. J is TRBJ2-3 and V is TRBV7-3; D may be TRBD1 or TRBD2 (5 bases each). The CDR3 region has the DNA TGTGCCAGCAGCTTATCCGGGACCCCCACAGATACGCAGTATTTT. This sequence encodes CASSLSGTPTDTQYF.